Listed below are T cell receptor beta chains from one sample, sequenced in a study. MiXCR was run by TCRdb on the 5' RACE reads, yielding one entry per CDR3 protein. The data hold about 50,000 distinct CDR3 sequences, with 25% to 30% observed a single time. Input material: naive CD4+ T cells sorted from blood. These receptor sequences come from a female donor with breast cancer. Both conserved end residues are trimmed from each CDR3. D genes are given only for firm matches.

>TRBJ2-7|TRBV7-2|12|TRBD1
AGSVPGTVNEQY
>TRBJ2-7|TRBV27|13|TRBD1
ASSAPGQGAHEQY
>TRBJ2-1|TRBV15|12|.
ATSRGGLVNEQF
>TRBJ2-5|TRBV5-1|12|TRBD1
ASSLQGAGETQY
>TRBJ2-5|TRBV5-5|12|.
ASSLPGIGETQY
>TRBJ2-7|TRBV12-3/TRBV12-4|12|.
ASSLGSASYEQY
>TRBJ2-4|TRBV5-1|12|TRBD2
ASRSGGGKNIQY
>TRBJ2-3|TRBV7-9|10|.
ASSLDYHTQY
>TRBJ2-3|TRBV28|13|TRBD2
ASSLLAGMGDTQY
>TRBJ2-2|TRBV7-9|13|TRBD1
ASSSGGAGTGELF
>TRBJ1-2|TRBV6-1|12|TRBD1
ASIPGGRNSGYT
>TRBJ2-5|TRBV25-1|15|TRBD1
ASSEPRDRQFQETQY
>TRBJ1-4|TRBV20-1|11|.
SARESRDEKLF
>TRBJ1-1|TRBV10-3|13|TRBD1
AIRLRTGGDTEAF
>TRBJ2-7|TRBV12-3/TRBV12-4|12|.
ASSFRDNSYEQY
>TRBJ1-6|TRBV6-1|10|.
ASSERSQPLH
>TRBJ2-1|TRBV20-1|15|TRBD2
SARDPTGGVAYNEQF
>TRBJ1-1|TRBV28|13|.
ASSRVEYMNTEAF
>TRBJ2-2|TRBV4-1|13|.
ASSQLLKNTGELF
>TRBJ2-7|TRBV5-6|12|.
ASSLGGNSYEQY
>TRBJ1-1|TRBV4-3|12|.
ASTGNRENTEAF
>TRBJ1-2|TRBV29-1|9|.
SVLGESGYT
>TRBJ1-5|TRBV7-8|12|.
ASSSTDTNQPQH
>TRBJ2-2|TRBV5-1|13|TRBD1
ASSLVTGVVGELF
>TRBJ2-3|TRBV29-1|12|TRBD2
SVGGGREADTRY
>TRBJ2-2|TRBV7-3|12|TRBD1
ASSLTTGSGELF
>TRBJ2-1|TRBV5-1|15|.
ASSLSRAKSAYNEQF
>TRBJ2-1|TRBV11-2|12|.
ASSPTGLYNEQF
>TRBJ2-3|TRBV6-5|11|.
ASSRGLFDTQY
>TRBJ2-7|TRBV9|13|.
ASSVSGTGVYEQY
>TRBJ2-1|TRBV6-5|10|.
ASSFPGLRQF
>TRBJ2-7|TRBV20-1|10|.
SASDKGYEQY
>TRBJ2-4|TRBV9|13|.
AGSPGPSPKNIQY
>TRBJ1-4|TRBV25-1|15|TRBD1
AVGTDRVGMYGEKLF
>TRBJ2-5|TRBV7-3|11|.
ASSSGLQETQY
>TRBJ2-1|TRBV6-2/TRBV6-3|13|.
ASSYGQLSYNEQF
>TRBJ2-1|TRBV27|11|.
ASSPRPFDEQF
>TRBJ1-4|TRBV20-1|12|.
SASLGSTNEKLC
>TRBJ2-1|TRBV5-1|14|TRBD1
ASSLQTGAVNNEQF